The clone carrying this T cell receptor (beta chain) appeared a few times. What it recognizes is unknown. The data were taken from a study of post-analysis software for immune sequencing data. Overall study results and limits: Controls showed significantly higher normalized Chao1 diversity than did multiple sclerosis patients. By F measure, strong co-clustering occurred among samples prepared in the same batch.

Tagging with unique molecular identifiers was a feature of the TCR beta cDNA libraries. TCRdb fed the PCR reads into MiXCR, producing one record per CDR3 protein. This sample yields approximately 730,000 distinct CDR3 sequences, of which more than 45% are seen a single time; just under 5% belongs to the top ten. The sample consisted of blood. The TCR originated in a girl aged 10 to 17 with multiple sclerosis.

Here the CDR3 DNA reads TGTGCCAGCAGTGAAGCTTGGGGGAGCCCAGATACGCAGTATTTT. Translating it yields CASSEAWGSPDTQYF. The rearrangement links TRBV2 to TRBJ2-3; tentatively, D is TRBD1 or TRBD2 (5 bases each). Germline V gene lookup returns CDR1 SNHLY and CDR2 FYNNEI. The CDR3 extends over 15 amino acids. V gave up 0 bases and J gave up 4 bases, with 11 bases separating them.